The 27 T cell receptor beta chains in this list originate from one sample, sequenced in a study of human T cells and chemical hapten exposure. The authors extracted total RNA from unfractionated whole blood. TCRdb analysed the 5' RACE reads with MiXCR anew, one entry per CDR3 protein. The repertoire holds 70,000 to 85,000 distinct CDR3 sequences, with less than 20% as singletons. The receptors stem from a female donor in good health.

Only a few counts were recorded for this clonotype. This chain uses TRBV7-2 with TRBJ2-7; 7 bases match TRBD1. This CDR3 region has 13 residues. CDR1 SGHTA and CDR2 FQGNSA come from the germline V gene. V shed 5 bases, J shed 4 bases, and the junction held 5 bases outside the gene matches. The CDR3 region is CASSDRVLYEQYF. The CDR3 DNA sequence: TGTGCCAGCAGCGACAGGGTTTTGTACGAGCAGTACTTC.

The chain recombines TRBV6-6 with TRBJ2-7; 8 positions match TRBD2. The germline CDR1 and CDR2 sequences are MNHNY and SVGAGI (reference sequence). This CDR3 region has 12 residues. Trimming at V came to 5 bases and at J to 5 bases, leaving 2 bases not matched to a gene. The CDR3: CASSPAGDEQYF. For the CDR3, the DNA is TGTGCCAGCAGTCCAGCGGGAGACGAGCAGTACTTC.

This rearrangement joins TRBV12-3 or TRBV12-4 to TRBJ2-5; TRBD2 matches at 8 bases. This CDR3 comprises 15 residues. The V and J ends lost 5 bases and 7 bases, in that order; junction bases with no gene match: 12. CDR3 sequence (DNA): TGTGCCAGCAGTCCCCGCCGGGGGGGCTGGGCGACCCAGTACTTC. It yields the protein CASSPRRGGWATQYF.

This clonotype was seen a handful of times. The rearrangement uses TRBV6-6 and TRBJ2-7, with D possibly being TRBD2 (5 bases). There are 12 residues in the CDR3. The germline V gene encodes CDR1 MNHNY and CDR2 SVGAGI (reference sequence). With 7 bases removed from V and 5 bases from J, the gap between germline ends came to 12 bases. CDR3 sequence reads: CASKRLGNEQYF. The CDR3 nucleotides read TGTGCCAGCAAGCGGTTGGGTAACGAGCAGTACTTC.

This chain links TRBV29-1 with TRBJ2-3; D unresolved. The CDR3 is made up of 13 amino acids. CDR1 and CDR2 (germline): SQVTM, ANQGSEA. The V and J ends lost 3 bases and 2 bases respectively, with 9 bases between them. CDR3 coding DNA: TGCAGCGTTGATTCGGATTACACAGATACGCAGTATTTT. Amino acid sequence: CSVDSDYTDTQYF.

This clonotype has more than one count but fewer than ten. The CDR3: CSARMGRGEKLFF. The CDR3 coding sequence is TGCAGCGCGCGGATGGGACGAGGGGAAAAACTGTTTTTT. This chain connects TRBV29-1 to TRBJ1-4; D perhaps matches TRBD1 (5 bases). Germline V lookup: CDR1 SQVTM, CDR2 ANQGSEA. The CDR3 loop spans 13 amino acids. V gave up 7 bases and J gave up 8 bases, with 17 bases separating them.

At least ten counts were recorded for this clonotype. The rearrangement uses TRBV19 and TRBJ2-7, with 7 bases matching TRBD1. The CDR3 has 14 amino acids. Germline CDR1 and CDR2: LNHDA and SQIVND (reference sequence). After removal of 5 bases from V and 0 bases from J, the junction contained 4 bases not matched to a gene. The CDR3 reads CASSSGTVSYEQYF. CDR3 nucleotides: TGTGCCAGTAGTTCAGGGACAGTCTCCTACGAGCAGTACTTC.

This clonotype was picked up a small number of times. The chain couples TRBV6-1 to TRBJ2-3; no reliable D call. This CDR3 has 15 residues. V gave up 4 bases and J gave up 4 bases, with 15 bases separating them. Germline V CDR1 and CDR2: MNHNS, SASEGT. The DNA for the CDR3 is TGTGCCAGCAGTGCCTCCCCAGTTTACGCAGATACGCAGTATTTT. Its protein product is CASSASPVYADTQYF.

In regard to this clonotype: One end of the junction does not line up with germline, which may come from a read error. V gene TRBV11-2 combines with J gene TRBJ2-7, with D tentatively TRBD2 (6 bases). The germline CDR1 and CDR2 sequences are SGHAT and FQNNGV. The CDR3 spans 13 residues. CDR3 sequence: CASSLGWGLQYSF. CDR3 bases: TGTGCCAGCAGCTTAGGGTGGGGACTGCAGTATTCATTC.

This clonotype came up a few times. The rearrangement uses TRBV6-6 and TRBJ1-1, with 9 bases fitting TRBD1. This CDR3 is 15 amino acids long. The germline V gene has CDR1 MNHNY and CDR2 SVGAGI (reference sequence). The V gene end was trimmed by 7 bases and the J gene end by 5 bases; junction bases not matched to a gene: 11. The CDR3 DNA sequence: TGTGCCAGCACCTCTGACAGGGGGGATTTGACTGAAGCTTTCTTT. It codes for CASTSDRGDLTEAFF.

This clonotype was seen only a few times. The chain couples TRBV7-8 to TRBJ2-3; TRBD2 agrees at 13 bases. The CDR3 runs to 16 residues. The ends lost 3 bases at V and 5 bases at J; junction bases unmatched: 5. Germline values: CDR1 SGHVS, CDR2 FQNEAQ. The CDR3 DNA follows: TGTGCCAGCAGCTTCGGACTAGCGGGAGCTGTAGATACGCAGTATTTT. The encoded protein is CASSFGLAGAVDTQYF.

This clonotype was found a few times. V is TRBV30 and J is TRBJ2-3; D not resolved. The CDR3 extends over 12 amino acids. V lost 2 bases and J lost 2, with 5 bases in between. Germline assignment: CDR1 GTSNPN and CDR2 SVGIG (reference sequence). CDR3 bases: TGTGCCTGGAGTTGGGTCACAGATACGCAGTATTTT. It encodes CAWSWVTDTQYF. The whole variable domain, remainder taken from reference TRBV30 and TRBJ2-3, is SQTIHQWPATLVQPVGSPLSLECTVEGTSNPNLYWYRQAAGRGLQLLFYSVGIGQISSEVPQNLSASRPQDRQFILSSKKLLLSDSGFYLCAWSWVTDTQYFGPGTRLTVL.

V usage is TRBV5-1 and J usage is TRBJ1-4; 9 bases line up with TRBD1. The CDR3 spans 16 residues. J gave up 0 bases and V 2 bases, and 2 bases lay outside the gene matches. Germline values: CDR1 SGHRS, CDR2 YFSETQ. The CDR3 coding sequence is TGCGCCAGCAGCTTCCGACAGGGGGCAACTAATGAAAAACTGTTTTTT. Its translation is CASSFRQGATNEKLFF.

V gene TRBV20-1 combines with J gene TRBJ1-2; D is uncertain. The V gene's germline CDR1 is DFQATT and CDR2 SNEGSKA (reference sequence). The V end lost 0 bases, the J end lost 4 bases, and 12 bases lay between the germline ends. This CDR3 contains 14 residues. Here the CDR3 DNA reads TGCAGTGCTAGAGATGCGCCGACGGGCTATGGCTACACCTTC. Residues: CSARDAPTGYGYTF.

The chain carries TRBV7-2 and TRBJ2-7, with 9 nucleotides matching TRBD1. There are 15 residues in the CDR3. The germline gives CDR1 SGHTA, CDR2 FQGNSA. The V segment lost 5 bases and the J segment 5 bases; nucleotides outside the gene matches: 10. The chain's CDR3 is CASSTRGQGHDEQYF. CDR3 DNA: TGTGCCAGCAGCACCAGAGGACAGGGGCACGACGAGCAGTACTTC.

This clonotype has more than one count but fewer than ten. As DNA, the CDR3 is TGTGCCAGCAGCGCCCGGCCCTCAAACAATGAGCAGTTCTTC. As protein: CASSARPSNNEQFF. This chain connects TRBV7-2 to TRBJ2-1; D is undetermined. The CDR3 is 14 amino acids. Trimming shortened V by 5 bases and J by 5 bases, and 13 bases separated the two germline ends. Germline V gene data show CDR1 as SGHTA and CDR2 as FQGNSA.

The genes are TRBV3-1 and TRBJ2-7, with D perhaps TRBD1 or TRBD2 (6 bases each). The CDR3 sequence is 14 residues long. The germline CDR1 and CDR2 sequences are LGHDT and YNNKEL (reference sequence). Trimming pared 2 bases from V and 1 base from J, leaving 9 bases between. CDR3 nucleotides: TGTGCCAGCAGCCAATTAGGGGGGTCCTACGAGCAGTACTTC. This sequence encodes CASSQLGGSYEQYF.

This clonotype has a count of ten or more. V and J are TRBV6-4 and TRBJ2-3, with 9 bases identical to TRBD2. This CDR3 spans 14 amino acids. Per germline, CDR1 MRHNA and CDR2 SNTAGT. Losses at the gene ends were 5 bases for V and 4 bases for J; bases not matched to a gene: 4. As DNA, the CDR3 is TGTGCCAGCAGTAATAGCGGGAGCCCAGATACGCAGTATTTT. Encoded protein: CASSNSGSPDTQYF.

The chain couples TRBV5-1 to TRBJ2-3; D is possibly TRBD1 (7 bases). Per germline, CDR1 SGHRS and CDR2 YFSETQ. Trimming removed 4 bases from V and 2 bases from J, with 14 bases in between. The CDR3 is 15 residues long. Here the CDR3 reads CASSAGQSDTDTQYF. Here the CDR3 DNA reads TGCGCCAGCAGCGCGGGACAGTCCGACACAGATACGCAGTATTTT.

This clonotype was observed at least ten times. The CDR3 region has the DNA TGTGCCAGCAGTGCCGAGAGCGGGATCATCACAGATACGCAGTATTTT. It translates to CASSAESGIITDTQYF. V and J are TRBV2 and TRBJ2-3; TRBD2 matches at 7 bases. Germline-derived CDR1 and CDR2 are SNHLY and FYNNEI. The trim removed 4 bases at V and 2 bases at J, leaving 9 bases unmatched. The CDR3 is made up of 16 amino acids.

V and J are TRBV9 and TRBJ2-1; 7 nucleotides agree with TRBD1. From germline, CDR1 is SGDLS and CDR2 YYNGEE. The CDR3 contains 16 residues. Trimming took 4 bases from V and 0 from J; bases not matched to a gene: 7. DNA of the CDR3: TGTGCCAGCAGCTGGGGACAGCTTAGCTCCTACAATGAGCAGTTCTTC. Its translation is CASSWGQLSSYNEQFF.

A few counts support this clonotype. The chain carries TRBV27 and TRBJ2-2, with no clear D. V lost 3 bases to trimming and J lost 6 bases, with 5 bases between them. This CDR3 spans 12 amino acids. CDR1 MNHEY and CDR2 SMNVEV come from the germline V gene (reference sequence). DNA for the CDR3: TGTGCCAGCAGTTTTTTCGCCGGGGAGCTGTTTTTT. Its protein is CASSFFAGELFF.

V is TRBV6-1 and J is TRBJ2-1, with D maybe TRBD2 (6 bases). Germline V gene sequence: CDR1 MNHNS, CDR2 SASEGT. The length of the CDR3 is 11 residues. Deletions cut 7 bases from V and 10 bases from J, with 11 bases between. Here the CDR3 DNA reads TGTGCCAGCACCGAGGGACTGGAGCAGTTCTTC. Its protein is CASTEGLEQFF.

A few counts support this clonotype. This chain uses TRBV20-1 with TRBJ2-1; 9 bases line up with TRBD2. J gave up 5 bases and V 4 bases, and 9 bases lay outside the gene matches. Germline values: CDR1 DFQATT, CDR2 SNEGSKA (reference sequence). There are 15 residues in the CDR3. The CDR3 sequence is CSANIRGRVNNEQFF. For the CDR3, the DNA is TGCAGTGCTAACATTCGCGGGAGGGTGAACAATGAGCAGTTCTTC.

This clonotype was seen only a few times. Written as DNA, the CDR3 is TGTGCCAGCTCACGGGGTGACAGGGGGACATACAATGAGCAGTTCTTC. Its protein product is CASSRGDRGTYNEQFF. The gene calls are TRBV18 and TRBJ2-1; 9 bases map to TRBD1. Germline values: CDR1 KGHSH, CDR2 LQKENI. This CDR3 spans 16 amino acids. The V and J ends lost 4 bases and 4 bases, in that order; junction bases with no gene match: 8. The full variable domain, with the rest looked up from reference TRBV18 and TRBJ2-1, is NAGVMQNPRHLVRRRGQEARLRCSPMKGHSHVYWYRQLPEEGLKFMVYLQKENIIDESGMPKERFSAEFPKEGPSILRIQQVVRGDSAAYFCASSRGDRGTYNEQFFGPGTRLTVL.

This chain joins TRBV6-4 and TRBJ2-1; perhaps D is TRBD1 or TRBD2 (5 bases each). The CDR3 runs to 15 residues. Germline V lookup: CDR1 MRHNA, CDR2 SNTAGT. The V and J ends lost 6 bases and 0 bases respectively, with 12 bases between them. CDR3 region: CASSAGRGSYNEQFF. The CDR3 DNA reads as TGTGCCAGCAGCGCGGGTAGGGGCTCCTACAATGAGCAGTTCTTC.

This clonotype was seen only a few times. This chain joins TRBV6-5 and TRBJ1-5; 10 bases agree with TRBD1. The CDR3 has 14 amino acids. Germline V CDR1 and CDR2: MNHEY, SVGAGI. J gave up 5 bases and V 7 bases, and 5 bases lay outside the gene matches. The CDR3 region is CASKLDRGDQPQHF. CDR3 bases: TGTGCCAGCAAGCTGGACAGGGGGGATCAGCCCCAGCATTTT.